What follows describes a single T cell receptor (beta chain). Germline CDR1 and CDR2: SNHLY and FYNNEI. V lost 1 base to trimming and J lost 0 bases, with 6 bases between them. The CDR3 is 15 amino acids. Time point in this sample: blood at routine non-recurrence follow-up after resection. No cells were sorted before sequencing. The whole RNA sequenced was extracted from tumor, nontumor lung or frozen PBMC. These data are taken from a study of spatial heterogeneity in lung cancer. Study in general: The approximately 79 donors had untreated early-stage non-small cell lung cancer. Available follow-up PBMC samples were sequenced, at a median of about two years post-resection. Sequence detection consistently recorded a greater number of beta-chain than alpha-chain sequences.

TCR cDNA molecules were tagged individually, and each one carried a unique molecular identifier. From the 5' RACE reads, TCRdb called clonotypes with MiXCR, one entry per CDR3 protein. Of tens of thousands of distinct CDR3 sequences in the sample, roughly 8.1% were seen once. This specimen consisted of PBMCs, obtained at follow-up. The TCR was taken from a female donor with early-stage non-small cell lung cancer. This chain connects TRBV2 to TRBJ2-2; D not resolved. CDR3 sequence: CASSEEGSNTGELFF. Here the CDR3 DNA reads TGTGCCAGCAGTGAAGAAGGCTCGAACACCGGGGAGCTGTTTTTT.